Below are 8 T cell receptor beta chains sequenced from a single sample in a study of control samples from healthy donors and cancer patients. The assay was immunoSEQ multiplex PCR, and TCRdb's table has in-frame clones only and misses some. The top ten hold 6% to 7% of the sample, which has a few hundred thousand clones, over 75% seen once. The sequenced material came from PBMCs. Source of these receptors: a middle-aged man with head and neck cancer.

This clone was counted once. This chain connects TRBV5-1 to TRBJ1-1; no firm D call. The CDR3 is 14 residues long. The germline V gene encodes CDR1 SGHRS and CDR2 YFSETQ. V was cut by 2 bases and J by 2 bases, with 10 bases left in between. CDR3 loop: CASSFGGINTEAFF. The CDR3 DNA follows: TGCGCCAGCAGCTTCGGAGGGATCAACACTGAAGCTTTCTTT.

This sequence joins TRBV28 and TRBJ1-1; 7 nucleotides match TRBD1. The V and J ends lost 10 bases and 0 bases, in that order; junction bases with no gene match: 8. The CDR3 is 14 residues long. Germline V gives CDR1 MDHEN, CDR2 SYDVKM. The CDR3 DNA follows: TGTGCCACTAAATCGACAGGGCTGAACACTGAAGCTTTCTTT. Translation: CATKSTGLNTEAFF.

The chain uses TRBV15 and TRBJ2-3, with TRBD2 matching over 11 bases. CDR1 is LNHNV, CDR2 YYDKDF, per germline (reference sequence). Trimming at V came to 0 bases and at J to 5 bases, leaving 10 bases not matched to a gene. The CDR3 sequence is 18 residues long. The CDR3 sequence is CATSRDYGLAGGGDTQYF. CDR3 in DNA: TGTGCCACCAGCAGAGATTATGGTCTAGCGGGGGGCGGAGATACGCAGTATTTT.

The rearrangement uses TRBV5-1 and TRBJ2-5; a possible D gene is TRBD1 (6 bases). The V end lost 4 bases, the J end lost 5 bases, and 15 bases lay between the germline ends. Germline-derived CDR1 and CDR2 are SGHRS and YFSETQ. This CDR3 contains 14 residues. The chain's CDR3 is CASSLGTPRETQYF. CDR3 nucleotide sequence: TGCGCCAGCAGCCTAGGGACACCCCGCGAGACCCAGTACTTC.

The chain couples TRBV15 to TRBJ1-5; 9 positions agree with TRBD1. The CDR3 is 13 amino acids. V lost 3 bases to trimming and J lost 6 bases; unmatched junction nucleotides: 0. From germline, CDR1 is LNHNV and CDR2 YYDKDF (reference sequence). CDR3: CATSRTGGQPQHF. Written as DNA, the CDR3 is TGTGCCACCAGCAGGACAGGGGGTCAGCCCCAGCATTTT. Using reference TRBV15 and TRBJ1-5 for the parts outside the CDR3, the full variable domain is DAMVIQNPRYQVTQFGKPVTLSCSQTLNHNVMYWYQQKSSQAPKLLFHYYDKDFNNEADTPDNFQSRRPNTSFCFLDIRSPGLGDTAMYLCATSRTGGQPQHFGDGTRLSIL.

Comments on this clone: At one end, the junction sequence differs from germline, possibly due to a read error. The chain carries TRBV6-2 or TRBV6-3 and TRBJ2-1, with 11 bases that match TRBD2. The V gene's germline CDR1 is MNHEY and CDR2 SVGEGT. This CDR3 comprises 15 residues. This CDR3 is CASSLAGGLYYEQFF. CDR3 nucleotides: TGTGCCAGCAGCCTAGCGGGGGGCCTCTACTATGAGCAGTTCTTC.

The chain is built from TRBV10-3 and TRBJ1-1, with a weak D call TRBD1 (5 bases). The CDR3 is 13 amino acids. The V and J ends lost 4 bases and 1 base respectively, with 7 bases between them. Germline-derived CDR1 and CDR2 are ENHRY and SYGVKD. The CDR3 reads CAISGDGNTEAFF. The CDR3 nucleotides read TGTGCCATCAGTGGGGACGGGAACACTGAAGCTTTCTTT.

The J gene is TRBJ1-5, the V gene TRBV5-5; no clear D gene. Germline loops: CDR1 SGHKS, CDR2 YYEKEE (reference sequence). The CDR3 consists of 15 residues. Trimming took off 1 base at V and 0 bases at J, with 8 bases between the two ends. The CDR3 nucleotides are TGTGCCAGCAGCTTGTGGCGGGATAGCAATCAGCCCCAGCATTTT. Translated: CASSLWRDSNQPQHF.